The present entry profiles one TCR beta chain with its context. Within the sample, other DNA sequences also encode this same CDR3. The sample belongs to a study of cytomegalovirus exposure and HLA in healthy donors. This CDR3 region has 14 residues. Trimming cost V 0 bases and J 2 bases; bases outside gene matches: 2. The germline gives CDR1 SGDLS, CDR2 YYNGEE. Primers included in the PCR were 60 Vbeta and 13 Jbeta primers. This table comes from immunoSEQ multiplex PCR, and its TCRdb copy is limited to in-frame clones, with some not included. This table holds 100,000 to 150,000 clones, approximately 87% found once.

The rearrangement joins TRBV9 to TRBJ2-7; TRBD2 agrees at 7 bases. The source material was PBMCs. This TCR derives from a man younger than 35 in good health and CMV-seropositive. The CDR3 loop reads CASSVGGGTYEQYF. The CDR3 region has the DNA TGTGCCAGCAGCGTAGGGGGGGGGACCTACGAGCAGTACTTC.